This T cell receptor (beta chain) was retrieved from a study of CD8 T cells in ankylosing spondylitis. Broader study findings: In ankylosing spondylitis blood, a motif of fewer than 10 highly homologous TCR beta variants appeared characteristic. Disease-linked clones bore a CD8+ phenotype, appearing relatively rarely in peripheral blood. In ankylosing spondylitis patients, matched synovial fluid reportedly showed significant enrichment of disease-linked clones.

This clonotype was seen a few times. Antigen: not known. The germline CDR1 and CDR2 sequences are MGHRA and YSYEKL. V shed 0 bases and J shed 3 bases, with 12 bases lying between them. This CDR3 contains 15 residues. Construction of TCR beta libraries was performed using quantitative 5'-RACE with molecular barcodes. Each CDR3 protein is one row after TCRdb ran MiXCR on the 5' RACE reads. The sample yields around 150,000 distinct CDR3 sequences, approximately 10% seen once. The clonotype originates from a male donor with ankylosing spondylitis or in good health (not recorded which). The gene calls are TRBV4-1 and TRBJ2-7; no clear D. Specimen: blood, either unsorted or a sorted T cell fraction (not recorded which). CDR3 sequence: CASSQEAGRDYEQYF. CDR3 nucleotides: TGCGCCAGCAGCCAAGAAGCCGGTAGGGACTACGAGCAGTACTTC.